The source of this T cell receptor (beta chain) is a study of PD-1 blockade in classical Hodgkin lymphoma. Time point noted: newly diagnosed, previously untreated cHL patient sample. The investigators isolated CD8+ T cells from thawed PBMCs using magnetic negative selection. Peripheral samples used as comparators were newly diagnosed, untreated classical Hodgkin lymphoma PBMCs. CDR3 length: 13 residues. Germline V gene lookup returns CDR1 MNHEY and CDR2 SMNVEV (reference sequence). The V and J ends lost 2 bases and 4 bases respectively, with 6 bases between them. Here immunoSEQ multiplex PCR was the method, and the copy in TCRdb shows in-frame clones only, minus some. The table records under 6,000 clones, approximately 92% of them present only once.

The receptor comes from a human donor with classical Hodgkin lymphoma. This chain uses TRBV27 with TRBJ2-1; D gene uncertain. Sequenced material: CD8+ T cells from blood. The CDR3 DNA is TGTGCCAGCAGTTTAGCAGCGTACAATGAGCAGTTCTTC. Residues: CASSLAAYNEQFF.